The following is a T cell receptor (beta chain) sequence with its context. Its antigen is currently unknown. This entry comes from a study of graft-versus-host responses after intestinal transplantation. General observations from the study: In recipient marrow, GvH clones were found, and some appeared first in ileum or blood.

Measured with immunoSEQ multiplex PCR; TCRdb has only the in-frame clones, and not every one. The data show 35,000 to 50,000 clones, nearly 95% seen once. V gave up 5 bases and J gave up 1 base, with 9 bases separating them. The CDR3 spans 13 residues. CDR1 and CDR2 from the germline V gene are SGHVS and FNYEAQ. The sequence derives from a human donor who was the organ donor for an intestinal transplant. The chain employs TRBV7-6 and TRBJ2-7, with a tentative D call TRBD2 (5 bases). The specimen was unstimulated CD8+ T cells sorted from spleen or lymph node cells, collected before transplant. The CDR3 here is CASSPGVSYEQYF. The CDR3 DNA follows: TGTGCCAGCAGCCCCGGGGTATCCTACGAGCAGTACTTC.